This is a list of T cell receptor beta chains from one sample in a study of T-cell memory formation after mild COVID-19. TCRdb analysed the 5' RACE reads with MiXCR anew, one entry per CDR3 protein. Counted here are under 300,000 distinct CDR3 sequences, roughly 18% occurring once; the ten biggest clones make up 20% to 25%. Input material: PBMCs or a T cell subset sorted from them (not recorded which). Receptor source: a man between 18 and 35 years old who had mild COVID-19 (a few samples of this study predate the infection). Cell type and time point are not known. The CDR3 runs from the conserved cysteine through the conserved F or W. Each record gives: V gene, D gene, clone size, J gene, CDR3 protein, CDR3 DNA. The D gene is left open where the match is weak. A row's size may be missing; if present it is once, few, many or a size class.

V: TRBV4-2; D: TRBD2; size: many; J: TRBJ2-6; CDR3: CASSSSGGASGANVLTF; DNA: TGTGCCAGCAGCAGTAGCGGGGGGGCCTCTGGGGCCAACGTCCTGACTTTC
V: TRBV5-1; D: TRBD1; size: few; J: TRBJ1-4; CDR3: CASSLVATGGSNEKLFF; DNA: TGCGCCAGCAGCTTGGTAGCGACAGGGGGCTCTAATGAAAAACTGTTTTTT
V: TRBV12-3/TRBV12-4; D: .; size: .; J: TRBJ2-6; CDR3: CASSLTFRTLSGANVLTF; DNA: TGTGCCAGCAGTTTGACCTTCAGGACTCTCTCTGGGGCCAACGTCCTGACTTTC
V: TRBV12-3/TRBV12-4; D: .; size: .; J: TRBJ1-3; CDR3: CASSCCGPWDTIYF; DNA: TGTGCCAGCAGTTGCTGCGGACCTTGGGACACCATATATTTT
V: TRBV10-1; D: .; size: many; J: TRBJ2-3; CDR3: CASNSGGSTDTDTQYF; DNA: TGCGCCAGCAACTCGGGGGGCAGTACCGACACAGATACGCAGTATTTT
V: TRBV7-2; D: TRBD2; size: .; J: TRBJ2-3; CDR3: CASSSRLAGYSTDTQYF; DNA: TGTGCCAGCAGCTCCCGGTTAGCGGGTTATAGCACAGATACGCAGTATTTT
V: TRBV6-5; D: .; size: few; J: TRBJ2-1; CDR3: CASSYEGGRNEQFF; DNA: TGTGCCAGCAGTTATGAGGGGGGCCGCAATGAGCAGTTCTTC
V: TRBV20-1; D: TRBD2; size: .; J: TRBJ2-1; CDR3: CSASGGLSYNEQFF; DNA: TGCAGTGCTTCCGGGGGGTTGAGCTACAATGAGCAGTTCTTC
V: TRBV7-2; D: TRBD2; size: many; J: TRBJ2-1; CDR3: CASSNLAGGHNEQFF; DNA: TGTGCCAGCAGCAATCTAGCGGGGGGGCACAATGAGCAGTTCTTC
V: TRBV7-2; D: TRBD1; size: few; J: TRBJ2-1; CDR3: CASSSPGQGRRHEQFF; DNA: TGTGCCAGCAGCTCCCCCGGACAGGGCCGGAGGCATGAGCAGTTCTTC
V: TRBV7-6; D: .; size: .; J: TRBJ2-3; CDR3: CASSLVVLSSTDTQYF; DNA: TGTGCCAGCAGCTTAGTCGTTTTATCTAGCACAGATACGCAGTATTTT
V: TRBV4-1; D: .; size: few; J: TRBJ2-5; CDR3: CASSQTALVETQYF; DNA: TGCGCCAGCAGCCAGACGGCGTTAGTCGAGACCCAGTACTTC
V: TRBV4-3; D: TRBD1; size: few; J: TRBJ1-2; CDR3: CASSQKQGTYGYTF; DNA: TGCGCCAGCAGCCAAAAACAGGGGACCTATGGCTACACCTTC
V: TRBV28; D: TRBD1; size: few; J: TRBJ1-5; CDR3: CASSEGQAGQPQHF; DNA: TGTGCCAGCAGTGAGGGACAGGCAGGGCAGCCCCAGCATTTT
V: TRBV3-1; D: .; size: .; J: TRBJ2-3; CDR3: CASILGRLPQYF; DNA: TGTGCCAGCATCTTGGGGCGGCTCCCTCAGTATTTT
V: TRBV19; D: .; size: .; J: TRBJ1-5; CDR3: CASSILRREDQPQHF; DNA: TGTGCCAGTAGTATCCTCAGGAGGGAGGATCAGCCCCAGCATTTT
V: TRBV28; D: .; size: .; J: TRBJ1-1; CDR3: CASSLSGRAAFF; DNA: TGTGCCAGCAGTTTATCGGGCAGGGCAGCTTTCTTT
V: TRBV20-1; D: TRBD2; size: few; J: TRBJ2-7; CDR3: CSARSTSGAPYEQYF; DNA: TGCAGTGCTCGCTCAACTAGCGGGGCCCCCTACGAGCAGTACTTC
V: TRBV6-5; D: .; size: .; J: TRBJ2-7; CDR3: CASSYGADLAYEQYF; DNA: TGTGCCAGCAGTTACGGCGCCGATCTCGCCTACGAGCAGTACTTC
V: TRBV6-5; D: .; size: .; J: TRBJ2-2; CDR3: CASSQGTWENTGELFF; DNA: TGTGCCAGCAGTCAAGGGACATGGGAGAACACCGGGGAGCTGTTTTTT
V: TRBV11-2; D: .; size: .; J: TRBJ2-2; CDR3: CASSLVSETGELFF; DNA: TGTGCCAGCAGCTTAGTTTCAGAGACCGGGGAGCTGTTTTTT
V: TRBV7-3; D: .; size: .; J: TRBJ1-1; CDR3: CASSLGATTEAFF; DNA: TGTGCCAGCAGCTTAGGGGCCACCACTGAAGCTTTCTTT
V: TRBV6-6; D: TRBD2; size: few; J: TRBJ2-1; CDR3: CASSYGLAGGPNEQFF; DNA: TGTGCCAGCAGTTACGGGTTAGCGGGGGGGCCGAATGAGCAGTTCTTC
V: TRBV2; D: .; size: .; J: TRBJ1-6; CDR3: CASSSGQGASPLHF; DNA: TGTGCCAGCAGTAGTGGGCAGGGCGCCTCACCCCTCCACTTT
V: TRBV7-2; D: .; size: .; J: TRBJ1-2; CDR3: CASSPAGGSYGYTF; DNA: TGTGCCAGCAGCCCAGCGGGGGGCAGCTATGGCTACACCTTC
V: TRBV6-5; D: .; size: many; J: TRBJ1-1; CDR3: CASSLAGFEAFF; DNA: TGTGCCAGCAGCCTCGCGGGATTTGAAGCTTTCTTT
V: TRBV12-3/TRBV12-4; D: .; size: .; J: TRBJ1-1; CDR3: CASSPLSEQLNTEAFF; DNA: TGTGCCAGCAGCCCTCTGTCTGAACAGCTAAACACTGAAGCTTTCTTT
V: TRBV18; D: TRBD1; size: .; J: TRBJ1-1; CDR3: CASSLRGQGDPTEAFF; DNA: TGTGCCAGCTCACTACGGGGACAGGGGGATCCGACTGAAGCTTTCTTT
V: TRBV28; D: .; size: few; J: TRBJ1-2; CDR3: CASRWDIYGYTF; DNA: TGTGCCAGCAGGTGGGATATCTATGGCTACACCTTC
V: TRBV4-1; D: .; size: .; J: TRBJ2-2; CDR3: CASSQDAISREVLFF; DNA: TGCGCCAGCAGCCAAGATGCAATTTCTAGGGAGGTGCTGTTTTTT
V: TRBV11-2; D: TRBD1; size: few; J: TRBJ2-1; CDR3: CASSLGTENNEQFF; DNA: TGTGCCAGCAGCCTCGGGACAGAAAACAATGAGCAGTTCTTC
V: TRBV29-1; D: TRBD1; size: .; J: TRBJ1-1; CDR3: CSGNRDRGPGTEAFF; DNA: TGCAGCGGTAACCGGGACAGGGGGCCCGGCACTGAAGCTTTCTTT